The 17 T cell receptor beta chains below were found in one sample sequenced in a study of cytomegalovirus exposure and HLA in healthy donors. 13 Jbeta primers and 60 Vbeta primers were used for the PCR. Clones were sequenced by immunoSEQ multiplex PCR, and TCRdb holds only the in-frame ones, with some missing. The data show some 120,000 clones, with roughly 78% seen just once and 8.9% held by the top ten. Input material: PBMCs. Receptors originate from a man aged 30 to 45 in good health and CMV-seropositive.

This clone was observed once. The chain recombines TRBV10-3 with TRBJ2-1; 10 nucleotides line up with TRBD2. CDR3 length equals 17 residues. Germline V lookup: CDR1 ENHRY, CDR2 SYGVKD. V shed 6 bases, J shed 0 bases, and the junction held 8 bases outside the gene matches. CDR3 amino acids: CAIRPSGGPSSYNEQFF. As DNA, the CDR3 is TGTGCCATCAGACCTAGCGGGGGCCCAAGCTCCTACAATGAGCAGTTCTTC.

The genes are TRBV4-1 and TRBJ2-1; 10 bases fit TRBD1. The CDR3 extends over 15 amino acids. Trimming removed 1 base from V and 4 bases from J; junction bases left unmatched: 1. Per germline, CDR1 MGHRA and CDR2 YSYEKL. The DNA of the CDR3 is TGCGCCAGCAGCCAAGGGGGACAGGGGTACAATGAGCAGTTCTTC. This translates into CASSQGGQGYNEQFF.

The chain combines TRBV5-1 with TRBJ2-7; D gene ambiguous. The CDR3 is made up of 13 amino acids. Germline values: CDR1 SGHRS, CDR2 YFSETQ. V was trimmed by 0 bases and J by 0 bases, leaving 4 bases between them. For the CDR3, the DNA is TGCGCCAGCAGCTTGGACATCTCCTACGAGCAGTACTTC. This translates into CASSLDISYEQYF.

The chain employs TRBV7-8 and TRBJ2-7; TRBD1 matches at 7 bases. The CDR3 is made up of 14 amino acids. Germline CDR1 and CDR2: SGHVS and FQNEAQ. Unmatched junction bases numbered 4, after V lost 5 bases and J lost 0 bases. The CDR3 reads CASSGRDSSYEQYF. In DNA, the CDR3 is TGTGCCAGCAGCGGAAGGGACAGCTCCTACGAGCAGTACTTC.

This clone was counted between two and nine times. The chain combines TRBV5-3 with TRBJ1-1, with 8 bases that match TRBD1. TRBV5-3 belongs to the ORF category, with a function that is uncertain. This CDR3 contains 17 residues. V shed 4 bases, J shed 3 bases, and the junction held 14 bases outside the gene matches. CDR3 in DNA: TGTGCCAGAAGCCCACAACCGACAGGGGCCGAGGACACTGAAGCTTTCTTT. Its translation is CARSPQPTGAEDTEAFF.

Only a few counts were recorded for this clone. This sample also contains other DNA sequences that code for the same CDR3. The gene calls are TRBV10-3 and TRBJ2-3; 12 nucleotides match TRBD2. The CDR3 is 15 amino acids. The germline V gene encodes CDR1 ENHRY and CDR2 SYGVKD. The V and J ends lost 6 bases and 3 bases, in that order; junction bases with no gene match: 4. CDR3 protein: CAIRETSGGTDTQYF. The CDR3 region has the DNA TGTGCCATCAGAGAGACTAGCGGGGGAACAGATACGCAGTATTTT.

The chain has TRBV5-1 and TRBJ2-1; 8 bases match TRBD1. Germline V gene sequence: CDR1 SGHRS, CDR2 YFSETQ. V lost 4 bases to trimming and J lost 4 bases; unmatched junction nucleotides: 7. This CDR3 has 15 amino acids. For the CDR3, the DNA is TGCGCCAGCAGCCTCCGACAGGGGAATTACAATGAGCAGTTCTTC. Translated, it gives CASSLRQGNYNEQFF.

The rearrangement joins TRBV6-5 to TRBJ1-1; D is unclear. The V end lost 6 bases, the J end lost 1 base, and 12 bases lay between the germline ends. CDR1 MNHEY and CDR2 SVGAGI come from the germline V gene. This CDR3 is 14 amino acids long. CDR3 sequence reads: CASRDLGQNTEAFF. The DNA for the CDR3 is TGTGCCAGCAGGGACTTAGGGCAGAACACTGAAGCTTTCTTT.

The rearrangement uses TRBV5-1 and TRBJ2-7; 8 bases align to TRBD2. The CDR3 is made up of 15 amino acids. Germline CDR1 SGHRS, CDR2 YFSETQ. Unmatched junction bases numbered 6, after V lost 0 bases and J lost 4 bases. This CDR3 is CASSLESSGWYEQYF. The CDR3 DNA follows: TGCGCCAGCAGCTTGGAGTCTAGCGGGTGGTACGAGCAGTACTTC.

The chain is built from TRBV2 and TRBJ2-5; maybe TRBD2 (6 bases). Looked up from germline, CDR1 is SNHLY and CDR2 is FYNNEI. Trimming stripped 11 bases from V and 4 bases from J, with 17 bases between. This CDR3 is 13 amino acids long. The DNA for the CDR3 is TGTGCCTGCGGGACGGCGCCACCAGAGACCCAGTACTTC. It specifies CACGTAPPETQYF.

The gene calls are TRBV7-3 and TRBJ1-1, with D perhaps matching TRBD1 (5 bases). Trimming removed 5 bases from V and 0 bases from J, with 7 bases in between. Per the germline V gene, CDR1 is SGHTA and CDR2 is FQGTGA. The CDR3 extends over 13 amino acids. CDR3 loop: CASSTQVNTEAFF. The CDR3 DNA reads TGTGCCAGCAGCACACAGGTGAACACTGAAGCTTTCTTT. The full variable domain, its missing parts supplied by reference TRBV7-3 and TRBJ1-1, is GAGVSQTPSNKVTEKGKYVELRCDPISGHTALYWYRQSLGQGPEFLIYFQGTGAADDSGLPNDRFFAVRPEGSVSTLKIQRTERGDSAVYLCASSTQVNTEAFFGQGTRLTVV.

This clone was found a few times. The V gene is TRBV13, the J gene TRBJ2-7; 9 positions match TRBD2. The CDR3 totals 18 residues. Germline V lookup: CDR1 PRHDT, CDR2 FYEKMQ (reference sequence). J lost 7 bases, V lost 1 base, and 17 bases had no gene match. CDR3 amino acids: CASSLVSGLAGHLEEQYF. For the CDR3, the DNA is TGTGCCAGCAGCTTAGTGTCAGGTCTAGCGGGACATTTGGAAGAGCAGTACTTC.

V gene TRBV6-1 combines with J gene TRBJ2-1; possibly TRBD1 for D (6 bases). This CDR3 has 14 amino acids. Germline V gene data show CDR1 as MNHNS and CDR2 as SASEGT. The V end was cut by 5 bases, the J end by 6 bases, with 14 bases between. CDR3 DNA: TGTGCCAGCAGTTTCAGGGGAGTAGGCAATGAGCAGTTCTTC. Protein sequence: CASSFRGVGNEQFF.

The V gene is TRBV27, the J gene TRBJ2-5; D is ambiguous. The DNA end favors TRBJ2-7, so the J call may be wrong. Looked up from germline, CDR1 is MNHEY and CDR2 is SMNVEV (reference sequence). This CDR3 region has 13 residues. The CDR3, as DNA: TGTGCCAGCAGTTTAGGGCCCACCTACGAGCAGTACTTC. It codes for CASSLGPTYEQYF.

The chain recombines TRBV4-1 with TRBJ2-1; 11 bases map to TRBD2. V gave up 0 bases and J gave up 8 bases; unmatched junction bases: 6. The germline V gene encodes CDR1 MGHRA and CDR2 YSYEKL. CDR3 length equals 16 residues. DNA of the CDR3: TGCGCCAGCAGCCAAGATGTAGCGGGGGGGGTAGATGAGCAGTTCTTC. Its translation is CASSQDVAGGVDEQFF.

The chain combines TRBV29-1 with TRBJ2-5, with TRBD1 as a possible D gene (6 bases). V dropped 4 bases and J dropped 5 bases, with 17 bases sitting between them. This CDR3 has 14 amino acids. Germline V gives CDR1 SQVTM, CDR2 ANQGSEA. The CDR3 coding sequence is TGCAGCGTTGTTGTGGGGGCGGTGATGGAGACCCAGTACTTC. It translates to CSVVVGAVMETQYF.

The chain recombines TRBV25-1 with TRBJ2-1; 11 bases match TRBD2. The J segment lost 10 bases and the V segment lost 3 bases, leaving 8 bases of the junction unmatched. This CDR3 comprises 15 residues. Germline V lookup: CDR1 MGHDK, CDR2 SYGVNS. The CDR3 loop reads CASSDAVAGGREQFF. As DNA, the CDR3 is TGTGCCAGCAGTGATGCTGTAGCGGGGGGGCGAGAGCAGTTCTTC.